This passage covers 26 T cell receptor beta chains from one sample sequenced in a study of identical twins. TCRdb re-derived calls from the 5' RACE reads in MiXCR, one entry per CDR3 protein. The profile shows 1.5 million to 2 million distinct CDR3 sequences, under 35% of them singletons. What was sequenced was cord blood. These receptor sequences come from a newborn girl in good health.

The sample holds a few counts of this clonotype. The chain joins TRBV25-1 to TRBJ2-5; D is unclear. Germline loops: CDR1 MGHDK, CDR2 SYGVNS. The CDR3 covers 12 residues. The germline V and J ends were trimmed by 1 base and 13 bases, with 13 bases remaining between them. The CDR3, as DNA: TGTGCCAGCAGTGAATTAGGTCTAGGGCTGTACTTC. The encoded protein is CASSELGLGLYF.

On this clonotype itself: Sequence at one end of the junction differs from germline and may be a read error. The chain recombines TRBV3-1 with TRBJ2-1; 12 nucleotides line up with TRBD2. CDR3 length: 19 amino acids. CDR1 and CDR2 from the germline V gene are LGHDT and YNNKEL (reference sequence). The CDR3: CASSQVRGTSGFSCNEQFF. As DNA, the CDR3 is TGTGCCAGCAGCCAAGTTCGGGGGACTAGCGGGTTCTCCTGCAATGAGCAGTTCTTC.

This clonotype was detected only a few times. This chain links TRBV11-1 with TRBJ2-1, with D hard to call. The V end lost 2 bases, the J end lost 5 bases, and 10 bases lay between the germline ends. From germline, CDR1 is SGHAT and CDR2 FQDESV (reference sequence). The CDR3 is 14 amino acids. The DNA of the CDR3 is TGTGCCAGCAGCTTATTGCCAGGACACAATGAGCAGTTCTTC. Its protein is CASSLLPGHNEQFF.

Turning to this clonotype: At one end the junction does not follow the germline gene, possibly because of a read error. CDR3 bases: TGCGCCAGCAGCCAAGCGGGACTTCTCCACACAGATACGCAGTGTTTT. Translating gives CASSQAGLLHTDTQCF. The chain uses TRBV4-1 and TRBJ2-3; weak D call: TRBD2 (6 bases). This CDR3 is 16 amino acids long. CDR1 and CDR2 from the germline V gene are MGHRA and YSYEKL.

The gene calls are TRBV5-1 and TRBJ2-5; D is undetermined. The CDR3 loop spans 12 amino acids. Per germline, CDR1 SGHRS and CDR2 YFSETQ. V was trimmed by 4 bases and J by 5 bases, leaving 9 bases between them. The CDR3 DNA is TGCGCCAGCAGCCCCCACGAGGAGACCCAGTACTTC. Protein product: CASSPHEETQYF.

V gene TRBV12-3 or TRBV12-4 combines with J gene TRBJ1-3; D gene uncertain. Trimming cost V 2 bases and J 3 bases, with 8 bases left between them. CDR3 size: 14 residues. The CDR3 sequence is CASSLFRVGNTIYF. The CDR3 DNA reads TGTGCCAGCAGTTTATTTAGGGTTGGAAACACCATATATTTT.

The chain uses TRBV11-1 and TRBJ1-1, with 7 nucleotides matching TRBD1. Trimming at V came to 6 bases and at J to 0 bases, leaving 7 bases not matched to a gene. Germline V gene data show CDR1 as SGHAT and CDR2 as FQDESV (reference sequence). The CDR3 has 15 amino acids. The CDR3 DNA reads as TGTGCCAGCAGTCGTACCGGGACAGTGAACACTGAAGCTTTCTTT. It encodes CASSRTGTVNTEAFF.

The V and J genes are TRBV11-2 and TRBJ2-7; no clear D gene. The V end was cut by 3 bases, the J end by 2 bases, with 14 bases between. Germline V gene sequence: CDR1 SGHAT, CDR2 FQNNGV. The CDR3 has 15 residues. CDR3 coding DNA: TGTGCCAGCAGCTTCCGGACCTGGGAACCCTACGAGCAGTACTTC. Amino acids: CASSFRTWEPYEQYF.

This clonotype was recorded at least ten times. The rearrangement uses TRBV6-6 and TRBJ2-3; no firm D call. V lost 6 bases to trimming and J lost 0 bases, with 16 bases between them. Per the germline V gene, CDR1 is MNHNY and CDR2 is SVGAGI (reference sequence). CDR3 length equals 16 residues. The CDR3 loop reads CASSDGSPSSTDTQYF. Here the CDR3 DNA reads TGTGCCAGCAGCGACGGGTCACCTTCTAGCACAGATACGCAGTATTTT.

CDR3 sequence: CAISESMASGRSEQYF. The CDR3 nucleotides read TGTGCCATCAGTGAGTCAATGGCTAGCGGGAGGAGTGAGCAGTACTTC. The genes are TRBV10-3 and TRBJ2-5; 11 nucleotides agree with TRBD2. The trim removed 0 bases at V and 11 bases at J, leaving 11 bases unmatched. This CDR3 has 16 residues. Germline-derived CDR1 and CDR2 are ENHRY and SYGVKD.

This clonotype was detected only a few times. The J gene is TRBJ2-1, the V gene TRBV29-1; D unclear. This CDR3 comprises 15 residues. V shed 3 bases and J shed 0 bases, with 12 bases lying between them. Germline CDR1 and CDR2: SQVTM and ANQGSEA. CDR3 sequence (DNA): TGCAGCGTTGAGAGGCGGACCAGCTCCTACAATGAGCAGTTCTTC. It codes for CSVERRTSSYNEQFF.

The CDR3 loop is CASSLALRTNYNEQFF. For the CDR3, the DNA is TGTGCCAGCAGCTTGGCGCTAAGGACTAATTACAATGAGCAGTTCTTC. The chain couples TRBV5-5 to TRBJ2-1, with D maybe TRBD2 (6 bases). The CDR3 is 16 amino acids. The V gene lost 0 bases and the J gene lost 4 bases, with 14 bases spanning the gap. Germline V gene sequence: CDR1 SGHKS, CDR2 YYEKEE (reference sequence).

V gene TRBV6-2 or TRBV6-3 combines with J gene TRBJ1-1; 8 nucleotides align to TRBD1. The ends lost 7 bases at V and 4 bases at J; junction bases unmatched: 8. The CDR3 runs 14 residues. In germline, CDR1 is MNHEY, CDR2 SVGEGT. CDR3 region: CASILTGASTEAFF. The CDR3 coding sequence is TGTGCCAGCATTTTGACAGGGGCGAGCACTGAAGCTTTCTTT.

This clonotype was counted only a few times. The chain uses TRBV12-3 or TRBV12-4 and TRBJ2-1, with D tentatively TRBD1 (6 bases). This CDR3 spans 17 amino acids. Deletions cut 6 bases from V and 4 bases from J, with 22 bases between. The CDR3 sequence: CASRSQPPSTGYNEQFF. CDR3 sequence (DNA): TGTGCCAGCAGGTCCCAACCACCCTCGACAGGATACAATGAGCAGTTCTTC.

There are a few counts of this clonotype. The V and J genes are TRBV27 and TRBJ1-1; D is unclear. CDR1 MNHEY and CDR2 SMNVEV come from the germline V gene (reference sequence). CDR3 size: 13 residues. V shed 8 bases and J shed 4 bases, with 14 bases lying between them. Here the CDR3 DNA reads TGTGCCAGCTGCCCCCGGCGCGGCACTGAAGCTTTCTTT. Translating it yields CASCPRRGTEAFF.

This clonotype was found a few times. This CDR3 is CASSRLLRSGPYNEQFF. The CDR3 DNA reads as TGTGCCAGCTCACGCCTGCTCCGGAGCGGGCCGTACAATGAGCAGTTCTTC. The chain links TRBV18 to TRBJ2-1; a weak D match, TRBD2 (6 bases). The germline V gene encodes CDR1 KGHSH and CDR2 LQKENI. The CDR3 is 17 residues long. The germline V and J ends were trimmed by 4 bases and 4 bases, with 20 bases remaining between them.

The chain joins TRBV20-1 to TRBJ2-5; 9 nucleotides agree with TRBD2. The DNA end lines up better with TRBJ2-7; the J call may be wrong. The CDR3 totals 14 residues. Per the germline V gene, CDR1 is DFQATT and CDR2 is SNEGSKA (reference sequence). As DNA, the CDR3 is TGCAGTGCTATTAGCGGGAGTGGGGACTACGAGCAGTACTTC. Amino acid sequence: CSAISGSGDYEQYF.

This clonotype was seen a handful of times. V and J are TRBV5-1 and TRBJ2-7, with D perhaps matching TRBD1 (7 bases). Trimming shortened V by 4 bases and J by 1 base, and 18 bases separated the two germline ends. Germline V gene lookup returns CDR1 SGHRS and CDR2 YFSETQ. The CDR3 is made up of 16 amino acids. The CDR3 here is CASSLTGAGGSYEQYF. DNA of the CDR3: TGCGCCAGCAGCCTTACAGGGGCCGGGGGTTCCTACGAGCAGTACTTC.

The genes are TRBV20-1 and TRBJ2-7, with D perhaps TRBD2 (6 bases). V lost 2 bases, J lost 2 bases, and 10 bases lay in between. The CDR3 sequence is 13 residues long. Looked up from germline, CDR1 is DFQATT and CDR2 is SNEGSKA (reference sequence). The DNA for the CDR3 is TGCAGTGCTAGACTAGCGACTACCTACGAGCAGTACTTC. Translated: CSARLATTYEQYF.

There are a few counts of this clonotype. This CDR3 is CSARDPGLAGGRDTQYF. The CDR3 bases are TGCAGTGCTAGAGATCCCGGACTAGCGGGAGGTCGAGATACGCAGTATTTT. The rearrangement uses TRBV20-1 and TRBJ2-3; 14 nucleotides line up with TRBD2. The J segment lost 5 bases and the V segment lost 0 bases, leaving 7 bases of the junction unmatched. CDR3 length equals 17 residues. Per germline, CDR1 DFQATT and CDR2 SNEGSKA (reference sequence).

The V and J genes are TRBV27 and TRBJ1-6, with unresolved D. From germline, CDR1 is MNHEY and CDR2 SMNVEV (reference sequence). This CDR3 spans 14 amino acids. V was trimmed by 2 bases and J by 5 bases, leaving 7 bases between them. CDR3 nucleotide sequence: TGTGCCAGCAGTTTAAGGCCCGATAATTCACCCCTCCACTTT. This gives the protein CASSLRPDNSPLHF.

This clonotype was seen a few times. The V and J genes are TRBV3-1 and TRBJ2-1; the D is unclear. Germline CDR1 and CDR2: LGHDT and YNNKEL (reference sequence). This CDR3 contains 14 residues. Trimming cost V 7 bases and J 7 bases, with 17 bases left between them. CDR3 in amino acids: CASTPQPSGNEQFF. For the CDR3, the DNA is TGTGCCAGCACGCCACAGCCTTCAGGTAATGAGCAGTTCTTC.

CDR3 amino acids: CASSPPSGGEQFF. The DNA for the CDR3 is TGTGCCAGCAGCCCCCCCTCCGGAGGTGAGCAGTTCTTC. V gene TRBV11-2 combines with J gene TRBJ2-1; tentative D call: TRBD2 (5 bases). Trimming removed 5 bases from V and 9 bases from J, with 14 bases in between. The CDR3 length is 13 residues. Germline values: CDR1 SGHAT, CDR2 FQNNGV.

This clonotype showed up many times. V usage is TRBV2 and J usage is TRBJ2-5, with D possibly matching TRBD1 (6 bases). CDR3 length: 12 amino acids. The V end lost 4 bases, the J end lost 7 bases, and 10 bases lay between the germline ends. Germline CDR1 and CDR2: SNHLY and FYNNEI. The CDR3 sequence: CASSGQVGTQYF. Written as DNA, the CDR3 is TGTGCCAGCAGTGGACAGGTTGGGACCCAGTACTTC.

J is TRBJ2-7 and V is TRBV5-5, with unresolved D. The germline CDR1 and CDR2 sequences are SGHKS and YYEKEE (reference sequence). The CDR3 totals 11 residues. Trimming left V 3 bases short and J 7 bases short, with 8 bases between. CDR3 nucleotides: TGTGCCAGCAGCTGGCACCATGAGCAGTACTTC. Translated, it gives CASSWHHEQYF.

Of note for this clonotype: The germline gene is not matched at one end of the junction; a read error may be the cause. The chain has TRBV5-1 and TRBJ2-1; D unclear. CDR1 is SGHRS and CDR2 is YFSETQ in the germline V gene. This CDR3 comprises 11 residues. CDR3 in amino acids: CAGSLQETQFF. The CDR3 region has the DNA TGCGCCGGCAGCCTTCAAGAGACCCAGTTCTTC.